What follows is one T cell receptor beta chain and its context. Antigen specificity is unknown. Trimming pared 1 base from V and 4 bases from J, leaving 8 bases between. Germline lookup yields CDR1 LNHNV and CDR2 YYDKDF (reference sequence). The CDR3 covers 14 residues. PCR was performed using 60 Vbeta and 13 Jbeta primers. Clones were sequenced by immunoSEQ multiplex PCR, and TCRdb holds only the in-frame ones, with some missing. The sample comprises approximately 76,000 clones, 65% to 80% of which are singletons, and 2.5% rests with the top ten. The sample comes from a study of cytomegalovirus exposure and HLA in healthy donors. Study outcomes and limitations: In an earlier analysis, about 87% or about 30%: the productive usage of most TCR beta V segments.

Sequenced: PBMCs. This sequence was found in a man aged 25 to 40 in good health and CMV-seronegative. The chain has TRBV15 and TRBJ1-5; no clear D. The CDR3 region has the DNA TGTGCCACCAGCAGAGGAGGCAGTAATCAGCCCCAGCATTTT. Its protein product is CATSRGGSNQPQHF.